Listed below are T cell receptor beta chains from one sample, sequenced in a study of blood T cell repertoires in COVID-19. Assay: immunoSEQ multiplex PCR; the TCRdb copy retains only in-frame clones and omits some. The sample has under 40,000 clones; around 87% are singletons. The specimen was peripheral blood. These receptors came from a man between 60 and 75 years old with active COVID-19. The CDR3 runs from the conserved cysteine through the conserved F or W. Each record gives: V gene, J gene, clone size, D gene, CDR3 DNA, CDR3 protein. D genes are given only for firm matches. Not every row has a clone size; where given, it reads once, few, many or a size class.

TRBV18,TRBJ2-5,NA,NA,TGTGCCAGCTCACCATCCCGAGAGACCCAGTACTTC,CASSPSRETQYF
TRBV19,TRBJ1-2,NA,NA,TGTGCCAGTAGTATGTCCGCGGGAGCGGACACCTTC,CASSMSAGADTF
TRBV4-2,TRBJ2-4,NA,TRBD2,TGTGCCAGCAGCCAAGAATCGATTTTGGGGCTAGCGGCCACTCGAGCCAAAAACATTCAGTACTTC,CASSQESILGLAATRAKNIQYF
TRBV5-1,TRBJ1-1,NA,TRBD1,TGCGCCAGCAGCTTGGCAGGGGGGAACACTGAAGCTTTCTTT,CASSLAGGNTEAFF
TRBV5-1,TRBJ2-7,NA,TRBD1,TGCGCCAGCAGCAAGGACAGGGGCTCCTACGAGCAGTACTTC,CASSKDRGSYEQYF
TRBV7-8,TRBJ2-7,once,TRBD1,TGTGCCAGCAATCCCGTATCGGACAGGGGCATCCCCTACGAGCAGTACTTC,CASNPVSDRGIPYEQYF
TRBV10-1,TRBJ1-3,NA,NA,TGCGCCAGCAGTGAGTCCTCCAGACAGGGAAACACCATATATTTT,CASSESSRQGNTIYF
TRBV6-5,TRBJ2-1,NA,TRBD2,TGTGCCAGCAGCCTCATAGCGGGAGGGCGGGGTGAGCAGTTCTTC,CASSLIAGGRGEQFF
TRBV4-3,TRBJ1-1,NA,NA,TGCGCCAGCAGCTCGACTGAGAACACTGAAGCTTTCTTT,CASSSTENTEAFF
TRBV15,TRBJ1-2,NA,NA,TGTGCCACCAGCAGAGGCAGGGGTCAGGACTATGGCTACACCTTC,CATSRGRGQDYGYTF
TRBV6-5,TRBJ2-7,NA,TRBD2,TGTGCCAGCAGTTACTCGAGTAGCGGGAGCATCTACGAGCAGTACTTC,CASSYSSSGSIYEQYF
TRBV2,TRBJ2-2,NA,TRBD2,TGTGCCAGCAGTGGGACTAGTGTAGCCGGGGAGCTGTTTTTT,CASSGTSVAGELFF
TRBV4-3,TRBJ2-1,NA,NA,TGCGCCAGCAGCCAACCAGGGTACAATGAGCAGTTCTTC,CASSQPGYNEQFF
TRBV4-2,TRBJ1-4,NA,NA,TGTGCCAGCAGCCAAGAGATTTTGGGCAGGGGCCGGGAAAAACTGTTTTTT,CASSQEILGRGREKLFF
TRBV11-1,TRBJ2-5,NA,NA,TGTGCCAGCAGCTTAGACAGGGCAGGGACCCAGTACTTC,CASSLDRAGTQYF
TRBV6-5,TRBJ2-5,NA,TRBD2,TGTGCCAGCAGTTACGCTAGCGGACAAGAGACCCAGTACTTC,CASSYASGQETQYF
TRBV6-4,TRBJ2-5,once,TRBD1,TGCGACGGACAGGGTATGGAGACCCAGTACTTC,CDGQGMETQYF
TRBV4-3,TRBJ1-5,NA,TRBD1,TGCGCCAGCAGCCAAGAGTGGGGACAGGGGTATCAGCCCCAGCATTTT,CASSQEWGQGYQPQHF
TRBV7-8,TRBJ2-5,medium-sized,NA,TGTGCCAGCAGCTTAGGGCTAGAAAGGGGCGCAGAGACCCAGTACTTC,CASSLGLERGAETQYF
TRBV13,TRBJ2-1,NA,NA,TGTGCCAGCAGCTTAGGGCAGGCATACAATGAGCAGTTCTTC,CASSLGQAYNEQFF
TRBV3-1/TRBV3-2,TRBJ2-5,NA,TRBD2,TGTGCCAGCAGCCAAGAGAGACTAGCGGGGGTCAGGAAGACCCAGTACTTC,CASSQERLAGVRKTQYF
TRBV7-8,TRBJ2-1,NA,NA,TGTGCCAGCAGCTTAGCGCTGGGTGGGGGGATCTACAATGAGCAGTTCTTC,CASSLALGGGIYNEQFF
TRBV20-1,TRBJ2-3,NA,TRBD1,TGCAGTGCTAGTTCCCAGGGGGCAATCACAGATACGCAGTATTTT,CSASSQGAITDTQYF
TRBV19,TRBJ1-2,NA,TRBD1,TGTGCCAGTAGTATGGGACAGGGACTTGGCTACACCTTC,CASSMGQGLGYTF
TRBV7-2,TRBJ1-1,NA,NA,TGTGCCAGCAGCTCCAGGGGATGGACTGAAGCTTTCTTT,CASSSRGWTEAFF
TRBV15,TRBJ2-2,NA,NA,TGTGCCACCAGCAGAGTCTACACCGGGGAGCTGTTTTTT,CATSRVYTGELFF
TRBV5-4,TRBJ2-1,NA,TRBD2,TGTGCCAGCAGCCACCCGGGACTAGCGGGGGGGAGTGAGCAGTTCTTC,CASSHPGLAGGSEQFF
TRBV5-5,TRBJ2-1,NA,TRBD2,TGTGCCAGCAGCTTGGCTCTAGCGGGGTCTTTAGATGAGCAGTTCTTC,CASSLALAGSLDEQFF
TRBV4-1,TRBJ2-3,NA,TRBD2,TGCGCCAGCAGCAAAACCTACCTAGCGGGAGTAATGGATACGCAGTATTTT,CASSKTYLAGVMDTQYF
TRBV11-2,TRBJ2-1,NA,NA,TGTGCCAGCAGCCTCTCGGGACTTCCCTACAATGAGCAGTTCTTC,CASSLSGLPYNEQFF
TRBV18,TRBJ1-1,NA,NA,TGTGCCAGCTCACCCCGGGGGGTGGTTAAAACGACTGAAGCTTTCTTT,CASSPRGVVKTTEAFF
TRBV2,TRBJ1-5,NA,NA,TGTGCCAGCACCCTCTACAGCAATCAGCCCCAGCATTTT,CASTLYSNQPQHF
TRBV14,TRBJ1-1,NA,NA,TGTGCCAGCAGCCAAGATAGGCGGGCTGAAGCTTTCTTT,CASSQDRRAEAFF
TRBV6-6,TRBJ1-5,NA,NA,TGTGCCAGCAGTTACCCCGGGAGCGGGGATCAGCCCCAGCATTTT,CASSYPGSGDQPQHF
TRBV19,TRBJ1-5,NA,NA,TGTGCCACTAGAGCCCCCGGGCAGGGCGGACAGCCCCAGCATTTT,CATRAPGQGGQPQHF
TRBV4-2,TRBJ2-6,NA,NA,TGTGCCAGCAGCCAAGAAGGGGTGAGCTCTGGGGCCAACGTCCTGACTTTC,CASSQEGVSSGANVLTF
TRBV4-1,TRBJ1-5,NA,NA,TGCGCCAGCAGCCAAGGAATACACGATCAGCCCCAGCATTTT,CASSQGIHDQPQHF
TRBV5-1,TRBJ2-7,NA,NA,TGCGCCAGCAGCTTGGCCGGGGGATATCACGAGCAGTACTTC,CASSLAGGYHEQYF
TRBV11-3,TRBJ2-1,NA,NA,TGTGCCAGCAGCCCCGCGGTCAACCTGGGTGAGCAGTTCTTC,CASSPAVNLGEQFF
TRBV5-1,TRBJ1-2,NA,TRBD1,TGCGCCAGCAGCTTGGCTCAGGGGGCTAACTATGGCTACACCTTC,CASSLAQGANYGYTF
TRBV5-8,TRBJ2-7,NA,TRBD2,TGTGCCAGCAGCTTGGGACTAGCGGGCTACTACGAGCAGTACTTC,CASSLGLAGYYEQYF
TRBV19,TRBJ1-2,NA,TRBD1,TGTGCCAGTAGTATCGGGACAGGGTCTTACTACACCTTC,CASSIGTGSYYTF
TRBV5-4,TRBJ2-5,once,TRBD1,TGTGCCAGCAGGAGGACAGGGGGCGCGGGAGAGACCCAGTACTTC,CASRRTGGAGETQYF
TRBV5-6,TRBJ2-3,NA,TRBD1,TGTGCCAGCAGCCTCTCGACAGGGGTTTTGGGCACAGATACGCAGTATTTT,CASSLSTGVLGTDTQYF
TRBV18,TRBJ2-5,few,TRBD1,TGTGCCAGCTCATCAACAGGGGAACGAGAGACCCAGTACTTC,CASSSTGERETQYF
TRBV14,TRBJ2-3,NA,NA,TGTGCCAGCAGCCCGGGTGCTCGGGGCACAGATACGCAGTATTTT,CASSPGARGTDTQYF
TRBV19,TRBJ2-7,NA,NA,TGTGCCAGTAGTATGGGTGTATGGCAGGGGATGGACGAGCAGTACTTC,CASSMGVWQGMDEQYF
TRBV2,TRBJ2-3,NA,NA,TGTGCCAGCAGCGCGGTAGGGGGTAGGACAGATACGCAGTATTTT,CASSAVGGRTDTQYF
TRBV15,TRBJ2-7,NA,TRBD2,TGTGCCACCAGCAGAGATGGGTCCGCGGGGGGGCCTGGGGAGCAGTACTTC,CATSRDGSAGGPGEQYF
TRBV7-9,TRBJ2-2,NA,TRBD1,TGTGCCAGCAGCAAAACAGGGGCCACCGGGGAGCTGTTTTTT,CASSKTGATGELFF
TRBV2,TRBJ2-7,NA,TRBD1,TGTGCCAGCAGTGAAGACAGGGGGCTTTACGAGCAGTACTTC,CASSEDRGLYEQYF
TRBV2,TRBJ2-7,NA,TRBD1,TGTGCCAGCAGCCGACAGGGTCGGGGAGAGCAGTACTTC,CASSRQGRGEQYF